This T cell receptor beta chain was observed in a study of OX40 agonist ivuxolimab in advanced cancers. Study as a whole: Patients' therapy was ivuxolimab, an antibody that acts as an agonist of OX40 (CD134). The dose-escalation group included hepatocellular carcinoma, melanoma, renal cell carcinoma and head and neck cancer.

Assay: immunoSEQ multiplex PCR; the TCRdb copy retains only in-frame clones and omits some. The repertoire holds around 35,000 clones, with approximately 90% as singletons. Losses at the gene ends were 5 bases for V and 2 bases for J; bases not matched to a gene: 3. The CDR3 is 14 amino acids. Germline loops: CDR1 LNHDA, CDR2 SQIVND (reference sequence). The clonotype comes from an adult with an advanced solid tumor such as melanoma, head and neck, liver or kidney cancer. This material consisted of CD4+ or CD8+ T cells sorted from blood, taken in a trial of the OX40 agonist ivuxolimab. The gene calls are TRBV19 and TRBJ2-7; 10 positions match TRBD1. The CDR3 DNA reads as TGTGCCAGTAGTCCCGGACAGGGGGCCTACGAGCAGTACTTC. Amino acids: CASSPGQGAYEQYF.